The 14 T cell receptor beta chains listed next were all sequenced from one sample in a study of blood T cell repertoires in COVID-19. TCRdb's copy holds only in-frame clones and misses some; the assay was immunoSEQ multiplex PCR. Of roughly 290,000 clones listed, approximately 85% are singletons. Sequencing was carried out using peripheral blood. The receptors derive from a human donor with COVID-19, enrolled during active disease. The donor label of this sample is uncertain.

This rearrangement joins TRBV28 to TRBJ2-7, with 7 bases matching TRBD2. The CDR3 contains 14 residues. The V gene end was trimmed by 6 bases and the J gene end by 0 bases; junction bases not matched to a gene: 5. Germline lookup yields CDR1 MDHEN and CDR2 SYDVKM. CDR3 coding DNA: TGTGCCAGCAGGGGGGGAGGGAGCTCCTACGAGCAGTACTTC. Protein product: CASRGGGSSYEQYF. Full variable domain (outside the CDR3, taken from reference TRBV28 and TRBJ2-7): DVKVTQSSRYLVKRTGEKVFLECVQDMDHENMFWYRQDPGLGLRLIYFSYDVKMKEKGDIPEGYSVSREKKERFSLILESASTNQTSMYLCASRGGGSSYEQYFGPGTRLTVT.

Here the CDR3 reads CASSWDRGNYNEQFF. CDR3 DNA sequence: TGCGCCAGCAGCTGGGACAGGGGTAACTACAATGAGCAGTTCTTC. The chain employs TRBV5-1 and TRBJ2-1; 10 bases map to TRBD1. Germline CDR1 is SGHRS and CDR2 is YFSETQ. The CDR3 extends over 15 amino acids. Trimming took 3 bases from V and 3 from J; bases not matched to a gene: 3.

The CDR3 DNA reads TGCGCCAGCAGCTTCCAAGCGGGGGGAACCGGGGAGCTGTTTTTT. Translated: CASSFQAGGTGELFF. This chain joins TRBV5-1 and TRBJ2-2; 9 nucleotides agree with TRBD2. This CDR3 contains 15 residues. V was clipped by 2 bases and J by 5 bases; unmatched bases: 4. The germline CDR1 and CDR2 sequences are SGHRS and YFSETQ.

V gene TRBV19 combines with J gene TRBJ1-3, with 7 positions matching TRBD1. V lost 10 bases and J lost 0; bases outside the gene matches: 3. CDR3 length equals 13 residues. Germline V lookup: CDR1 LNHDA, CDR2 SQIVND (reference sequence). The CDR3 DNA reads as TGTGCCACCCGGGACAGCTCTGGAAACACCATATATTTT. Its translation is CATRDSSGNTIYF.

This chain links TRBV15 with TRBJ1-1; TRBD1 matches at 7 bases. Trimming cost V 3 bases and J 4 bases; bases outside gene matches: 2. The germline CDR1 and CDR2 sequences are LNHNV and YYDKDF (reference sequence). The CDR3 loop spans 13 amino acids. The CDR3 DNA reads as TGTGCCACCAGCAGCGGGGACAGCACTGAAGCTTTCTTT. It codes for CATSSGDSTEAFF.

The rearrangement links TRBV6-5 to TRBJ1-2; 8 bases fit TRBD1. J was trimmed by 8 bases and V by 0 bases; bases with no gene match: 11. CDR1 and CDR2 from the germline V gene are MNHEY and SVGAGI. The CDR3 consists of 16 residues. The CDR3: CASSYSRGQGAGGYTF. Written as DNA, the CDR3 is TGTGCCAGCAGTTACTCGAGAGGGCAGGGGGCGGGCGGCTACACCTTC.

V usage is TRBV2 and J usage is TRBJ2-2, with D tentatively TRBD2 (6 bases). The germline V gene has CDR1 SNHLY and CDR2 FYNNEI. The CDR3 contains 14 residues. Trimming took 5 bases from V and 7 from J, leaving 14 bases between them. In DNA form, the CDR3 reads TGTGCCAGCAGTTTGACTAGAGTGAGCGGGGAGCTGTTTTTT. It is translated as CASSLTRVSGELFF. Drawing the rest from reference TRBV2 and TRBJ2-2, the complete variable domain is EPEVTQTPSHQVTQMGQEVILRCVPISNHLYFYWYRQILGQKVEFLVSFYNNEISEKSEIFDDQFSVERPDGSNFTLKIRSTKLEDSAMYFCASSLTRVSGELFFGEGSRLTVL.

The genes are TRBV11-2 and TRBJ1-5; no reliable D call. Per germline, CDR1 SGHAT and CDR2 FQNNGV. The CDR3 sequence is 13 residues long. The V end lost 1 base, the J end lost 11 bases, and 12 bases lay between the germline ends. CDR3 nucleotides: TGTGCCAGCAGCTTAGCGCCGGAGGAGGCCCAGCATTTT. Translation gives CASSLAPEEAQHF.

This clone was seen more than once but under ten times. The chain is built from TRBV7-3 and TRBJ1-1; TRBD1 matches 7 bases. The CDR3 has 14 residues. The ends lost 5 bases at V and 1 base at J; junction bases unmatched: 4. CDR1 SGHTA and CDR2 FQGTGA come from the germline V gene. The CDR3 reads CASSPGQENTEAFF. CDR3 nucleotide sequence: TGTGCCAGCAGCCCTGGACAGGAGAACACTGAAGCTTTCTTT.

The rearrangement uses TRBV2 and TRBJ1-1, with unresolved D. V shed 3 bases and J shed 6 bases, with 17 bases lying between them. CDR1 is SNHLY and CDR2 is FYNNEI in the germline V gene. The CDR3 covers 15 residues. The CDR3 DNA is TGTGCCAGCAGTGAGCGGCAGTTCGAACGGGCTGAAGCTTTCTTT. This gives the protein CASSERQFERAEAFF.

CDR3 nucleotide sequence: TGTGCCAGCAGTTACTTGGGACAGAGCAATCAGCCCCAGCATTTT. As protein: CASSYLGQSNQPQHF. This rearrangement joins TRBV6-2 or TRBV6-3 to TRBJ1-5, with 7 bases identical to TRBD1. V was pared by 1 base and J by 1 base, with 1 base of the junction left unmatched. The CDR3 totals 15 residues. Germline CDR1 is MNHEY and CDR2 is SVGEGT.

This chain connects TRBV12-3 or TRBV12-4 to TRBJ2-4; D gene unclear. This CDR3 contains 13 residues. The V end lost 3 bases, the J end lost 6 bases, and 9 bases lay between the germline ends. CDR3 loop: CASSFPPGNIQYF. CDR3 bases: TGTGCCAGCAGTTTCCCCCCCGGAAACATTCAGTACTTC.

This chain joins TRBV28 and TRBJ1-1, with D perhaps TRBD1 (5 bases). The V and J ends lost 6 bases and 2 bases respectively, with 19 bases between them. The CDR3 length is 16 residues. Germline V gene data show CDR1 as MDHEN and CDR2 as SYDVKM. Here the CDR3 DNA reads TGTGCCAGCAGAGATGCGGGGGATGGGATAAACACTGAAGCTTTCTTT. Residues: CASRDAGDGINTEAFF.

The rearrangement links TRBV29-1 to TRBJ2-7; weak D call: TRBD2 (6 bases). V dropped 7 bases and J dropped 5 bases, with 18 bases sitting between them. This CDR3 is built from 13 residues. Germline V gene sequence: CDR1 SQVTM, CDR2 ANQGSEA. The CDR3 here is CSAADGRMDEQYF. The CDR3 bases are TGCAGCGCTGCAGACGGGAGAATGGACGAGCAGTACTTC.